The entry below gives a single T cell receptor beta chain sequence along with its context. The sample originates from a study of blood T cell repertoires in COVID-19. Study-level information: The analysed material was cDNA or gDNA that came from T cells, B-cell-depleted T cells, or PBMCs.

Participants had their cohort set by participant-reported clinical history. The recovered donors of Cohort 3 showed two negative PCRs, clearance, or symptom resolution. The germline CDR1 and CDR2 sequences are MNHEY and SMNVEV (reference sequence). J gave up 4 bases and V 4 bases, and 4 bases lay outside the gene matches. The CDR3 totals 14 residues. Clones were read by immunoSEQ multiplex PCR, and TCRdb kept only the in-frame ones, dropping some. The sample contains a few hundred thousand clones, roughly 89% of which appear only once. The TCR sequence derives from a woman aged 50 to 60 who had recovered from COVID-19. V is TRBV27 and J is TRBJ2-3; TRBD1 matches at 8 bases. The sequencing input was PBMCs or T cells enriched from blood (not recorded which). CDR3 coding DNA: TGTGCCAGCAGTTCGGACAGGGACGCAGATACGCAGTATTTT. It is translated as CASSSDRDADTQYF.